This T cell receptor (beta chain) originates from a study of brain T cells in children with intractable seizures. This clone was observed a few times. No antigen is known for it. Germline values: CDR1 SGHTA, CDR2 FQGTGA. V shed 2 bases and J shed 2 bases, with 9 bases lying between them. CDR3 size: 14 residues. Study-wide results and caveats: Patients' HCMV serostatus was unknown; virus specificity rests on CDR3 similarity alone. Absence of clones before surgery may stem from lower sequencing depth.

Assay: immunoSEQ multiplex PCR; the TCRdb copy retains only in-frame clones and omits some. The table records about 76,000 clones, 85% to 95% of them present only once. Pre-surgery treatment included at least one anti-epileptic drug. The V and J genes are TRBV7-3 and TRBJ2-5, with D unclear. The material was peripheral blood, obtained at surgery. This receptor was obtained from a boy less than two years old with tuberous sclerosis and intractable seizures. The CDR3 DNA follows: TGTGCCAGCAGCTTATTTGGACGGCAAGAGACCCAGTACTTC. Translated: CASSLFGRQETQYF.